This record looks at one TCR beta chain sequence and its context. What it binds is unknown. Repertoires were generated with immunoSEQ multiplex PCR, while TCRdb's copy carries only in-frame clones and drops some. The sample has 35,000 or so clones; 70% to 85% are singletons. These data originate in a study of OX40 agonist ivuxolimab in advanced cancers. Study-wide background: The drug used for patients, ivuxolimab, was an agonistic anti-OX40 (CD134) antibody. Study-wide points: Clonal expansion among partial responders at 0.1-3.0 mg/kg ranked near the lowest.

V was pared by 3 bases and J by 6 bases, with 12 bases between. Germline CDR1 MNHEY, CDR2 SMNVEV (reference sequence). CDR3 size: 14 residues. This clonotype was obtained from an adult with an advanced solid tumor such as melanoma, head and neck, liver or kidney cancer. Sample: CD4+ or CD8+ T cells sorted from blood, taken in a trial of the OX40 agonist ivuxolimab. The chain carries TRBV27 and TRBJ2-1; no clear D. The CDR3 region is CASSFGSEINEQFF. The CDR3 DNA follows: TGTGCCAGCAGTTTCGGCTCTGAGATCAATGAGCAGTTCTTC.